A single count supports the clone carrying this T cell receptor beta chain. The antigen is not known. The sample holds other DNA sequences that translate to the same CDR3. The data belong to a study of shared clonotypes between healthy human individuals. Overall study context: The cohort had a couple of women and a few men, ages 18 to 49. Plates per donor: three CD4 naive, three CD4 memory, two CD8 naive, one CD8 memory. The study, taken as a whole, reports: Rarefaction demonstrated incomplete sorted-subset sequencing despite large depth. Shared clonotypes across all four donors exceeded non-shared ones in generation probability.

The table came from immunoSEQ multiplex PCR; TCRdb's copy has only in-frame clones and leaves some out. The sample lists around 620,000 clones, about 95% occurring once. Naive CD8 cells lacked CD45RO and underwent positive selection for CCR7, leaving out terminally differentiated effector memory CD45RA+ cells. Trimming stripped 5 bases from V and 4 bases from J, with 12 bases between. From germline, CDR1 is MNHEY and CDR2 SMNVEV (reference sequence). The CDR3 is 13 amino acids. Sequencing was performed on naive CD8+ T cells sorted from blood. The V call is TRBV27, the J call TRBJ2-7; D is perhaps TRBD1 (6 bases). This receptor was identified in a woman aged 25-40 years in good health. The CDR3: CASSPGQLYEQYF. As DNA, the CDR3 is TGTGCCAGCAGTCCGGGACAACTATACGAGCAGTACTTC.